This TCR beta chain was identified during a study of shared clonotypes between healthy human individuals. Naive CD8 cells, CD45RO-negative and positively selected for CCR7, excluded terminally differentiated effector memory CD45RA+ cells. As processed by the authors: Filtering differed because ImmunoSEQ produced junction-only sequences that carried no quality scores. The data were produced by immunoSEQ multiplex PCR, yet TCRdb's version contains in-frame clones alone and is incomplete. Clone size and the V and J calls come from that table; the DNA yielded D and trimming. This sample has millions of clones; approximately 94% occur once, and the top ten carry 1.5% to 2%. Trimming removed 5 bases from V and 5 bases from J, with 13 bases in between. From germline, CDR1 is LNHDA and CDR2 SQIVND (reference sequence). The CDR3 sequence is 14 residues long.

The rearrangement uses TRBV19 and TRBJ2-1, with a tentative D call TRBD2 (6 bases). Sequencing was done on a sample of naive CD8+ T cells from PBMCs. The source is a young man in good health. Some clones in this sample may be carry-over from other donors' samples. The CDR3 nucleotides are TGTGCCAGTAGTCCGTGGGACTTCGACAATGAGCAGTTCTTC. Residues: CASSPWDFDNEQFF.